This T cell receptor beta chain was observed in a study of CD8 T cells in Susac syndrome. RNA amounts of roughly 0.45 to 1 ug underwent reverse transcription with random hexamers. Amplification of TCR beta CDR3 spanned 54 Vbeta and 13 Jbeta via immunoSEQ multiplex PCR. TCRdb independently ran MiXCR on the immunoSEQ multiplex PCR reads; one entry per CDR3 protein. The table includes under 200,000 distinct CDR3 sequences, 90% to 95% detected once. The CDR3 sequence is 14 residues long. V was trimmed by 1 base and J by 8 bases, leaving 11 bases between them. The chain carries TRBV12-3 or TRBV12-4 and TRBJ1-4; D remains ambiguous. The source material was CD4+ T cells from PBMCs. This TCR was sampled from a human donor in good health. The CDR3 sequence is CASSLGQIEEKLFF. The CDR3 DNA reads TGTGCCAGCAGTTTAGGGCAGATAGAGGAAAAACTGTTTTTT.